This T cell receptor beta chain came from a study of T cell repertoires in cytomegalovirus infection. Study-level information: Public TCR beta signatures indicated both CMV infection and matching HLA type. The study's findings and limits: Predominance within the ex vivo response was attributable to HLA-C-restricted CMV-specific TCR beta clonotypes. CMV carriers with the relevant HLA were identified by cumulative public TCR beta family frequency.

A word on this clonotype: Its antigen remains unidentified.

TCRdb used MiXCR to reprocess the reads, holding one entry per CDR3 protein. The profile shows about 260,000 distinct CDR3 sequences, 9.1% of them singletons. Trimming removed 7 bases from V and 0 bases from J, with 13 bases in between. Germline lookup yields CDR1 MNHEY and CDR2 SVGEGT. This CDR3 spans 15 amino acids. This receptor was taken from a human donor in good health (CMV status not recorded). Some clones in this sample may be carry-over from other donors' samples. The sequenced material came from PBMCs. The chain joins TRBV6-2 or TRBV6-3 to TRBJ2-1, with D tentatively TRBD2 (5 bases). The CDR3 region has the DNA TGTGCCAGCATTCCCGGGGAGAGCTCCTACAATGAGCAGTTCTTC. Encoded protein: CASIPGESSYNEQFF.